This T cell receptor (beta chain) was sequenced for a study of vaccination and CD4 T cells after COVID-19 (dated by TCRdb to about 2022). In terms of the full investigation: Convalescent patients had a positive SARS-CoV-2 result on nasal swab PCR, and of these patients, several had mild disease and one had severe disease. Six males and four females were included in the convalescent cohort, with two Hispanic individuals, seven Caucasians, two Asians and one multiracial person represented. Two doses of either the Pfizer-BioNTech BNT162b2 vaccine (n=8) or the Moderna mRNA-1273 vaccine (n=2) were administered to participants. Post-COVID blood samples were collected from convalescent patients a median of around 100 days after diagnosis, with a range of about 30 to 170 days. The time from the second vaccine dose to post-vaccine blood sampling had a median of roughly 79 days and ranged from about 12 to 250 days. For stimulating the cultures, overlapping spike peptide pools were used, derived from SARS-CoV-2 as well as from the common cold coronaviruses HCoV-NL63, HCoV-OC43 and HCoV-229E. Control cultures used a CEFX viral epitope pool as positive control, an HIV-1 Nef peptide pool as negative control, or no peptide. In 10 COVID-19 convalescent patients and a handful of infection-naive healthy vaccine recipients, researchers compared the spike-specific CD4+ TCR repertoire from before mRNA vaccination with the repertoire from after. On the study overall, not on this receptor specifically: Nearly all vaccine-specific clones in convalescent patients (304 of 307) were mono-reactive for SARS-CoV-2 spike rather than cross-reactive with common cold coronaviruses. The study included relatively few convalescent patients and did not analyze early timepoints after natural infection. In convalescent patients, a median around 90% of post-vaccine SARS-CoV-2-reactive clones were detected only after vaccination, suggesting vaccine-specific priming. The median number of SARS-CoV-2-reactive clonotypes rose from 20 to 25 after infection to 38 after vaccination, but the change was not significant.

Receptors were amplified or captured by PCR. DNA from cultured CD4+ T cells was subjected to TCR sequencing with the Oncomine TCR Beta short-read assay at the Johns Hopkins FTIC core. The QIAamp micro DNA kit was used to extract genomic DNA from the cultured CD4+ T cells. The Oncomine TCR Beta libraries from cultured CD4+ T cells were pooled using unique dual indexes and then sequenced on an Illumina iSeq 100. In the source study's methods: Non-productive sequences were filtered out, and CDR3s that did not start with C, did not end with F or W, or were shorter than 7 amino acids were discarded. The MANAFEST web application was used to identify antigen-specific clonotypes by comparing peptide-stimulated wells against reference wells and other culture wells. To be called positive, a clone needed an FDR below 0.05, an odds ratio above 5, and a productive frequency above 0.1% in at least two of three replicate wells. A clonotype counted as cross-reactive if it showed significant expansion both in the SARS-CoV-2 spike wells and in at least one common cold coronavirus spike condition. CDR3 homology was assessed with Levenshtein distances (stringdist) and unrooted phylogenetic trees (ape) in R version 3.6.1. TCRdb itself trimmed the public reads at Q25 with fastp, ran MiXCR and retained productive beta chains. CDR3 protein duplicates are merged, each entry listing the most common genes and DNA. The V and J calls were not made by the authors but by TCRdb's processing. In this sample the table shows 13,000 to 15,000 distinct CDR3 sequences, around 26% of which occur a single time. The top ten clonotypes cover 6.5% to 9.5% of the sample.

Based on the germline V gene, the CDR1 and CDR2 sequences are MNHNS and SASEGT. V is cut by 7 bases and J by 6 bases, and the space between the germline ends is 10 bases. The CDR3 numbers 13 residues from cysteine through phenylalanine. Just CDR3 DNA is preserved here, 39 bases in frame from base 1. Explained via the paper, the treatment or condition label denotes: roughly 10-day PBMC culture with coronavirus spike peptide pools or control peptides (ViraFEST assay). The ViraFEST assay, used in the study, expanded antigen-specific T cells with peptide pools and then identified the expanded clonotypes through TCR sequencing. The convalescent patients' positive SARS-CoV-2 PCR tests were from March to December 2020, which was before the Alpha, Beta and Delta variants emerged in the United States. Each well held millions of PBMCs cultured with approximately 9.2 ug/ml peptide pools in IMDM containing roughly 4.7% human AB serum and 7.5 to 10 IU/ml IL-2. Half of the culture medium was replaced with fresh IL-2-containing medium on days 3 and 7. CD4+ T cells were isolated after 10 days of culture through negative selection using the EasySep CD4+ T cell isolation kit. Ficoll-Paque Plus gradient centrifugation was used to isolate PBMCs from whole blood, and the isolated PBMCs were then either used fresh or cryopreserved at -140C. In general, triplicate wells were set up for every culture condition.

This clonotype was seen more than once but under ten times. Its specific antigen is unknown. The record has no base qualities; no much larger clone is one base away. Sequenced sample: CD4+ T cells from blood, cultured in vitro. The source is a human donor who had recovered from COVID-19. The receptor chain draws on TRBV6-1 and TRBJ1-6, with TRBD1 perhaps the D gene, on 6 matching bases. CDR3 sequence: CASTRDINSPLHF. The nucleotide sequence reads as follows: TGTGCCAGCACCCGGGACATTAATTCACCCCTCCACTTT.